This T cell receptor (beta chain) was identified during a study of T cell responses to AZD1222 COVID-19 vaccine. Points from the study as a whole: Females outnumbered males among donors, who were mostly white British; clonal diversity was possibly underestimated. Spike-specific TCR breadth and depth were elevated following two AZD1222 doses.

Clones were read by immunoSEQ multiplex PCR, and TCRdb kept only the in-frame ones, dropping some. The profile shows approximately 31,000 clones, around 87% of them singletons. Trimming pared 1 base from V and 1 base from J, leaving 8 bases between. This CDR3 spans 14 amino acids. Germline assignment: CDR1 LGHDT and CDR2 YNNKEL (reference sequence). Comment on this clone: What it binds is not known.

This material consisted of peripheral blood, taken 28 days after the second AZD1222 dose. V and J are TRBV3-1 (or the pseudogene TRBV3-2) and TRBJ2-7; D call uncertain. The TCR comes from an adult who received the AZD1222 COVID-19 vaccine. The CDR3 here is CASSQGPFSYEQYF. In DNA form, the CDR3 reads TGTGCCAGCAGCCAAGGCCCGTTTTCCTACGAGCAGTACTTC.